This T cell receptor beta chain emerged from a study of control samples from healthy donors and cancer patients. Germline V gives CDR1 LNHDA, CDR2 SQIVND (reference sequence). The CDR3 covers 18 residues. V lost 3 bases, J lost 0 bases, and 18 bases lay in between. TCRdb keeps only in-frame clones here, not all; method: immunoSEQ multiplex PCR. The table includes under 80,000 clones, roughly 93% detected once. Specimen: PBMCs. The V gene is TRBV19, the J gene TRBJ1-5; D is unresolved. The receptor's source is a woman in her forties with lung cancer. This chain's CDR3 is CASSIEYSLQYSNQPQHF. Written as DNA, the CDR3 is TGTGCCAGTAGTATTGAGTACTCCCTGCAGTATAGCAATCAGCCCCAGCATTTT. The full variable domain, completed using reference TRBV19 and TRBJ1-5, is DGGITQSPKYLFRKEGQNVTLSCEQNLNHDAMYWYRQDPGQGLRLIYYSQIVNDFQKGDIAEGYSVSREKKESFPLTVTSAQKNPTAFYLCASSIEYSLQYSNQPQHFGDGTRLSIL.